This T cell receptor beta chain was recorded in a study of response to subunit inactivated influenza vaccine. Study results and caveats: It was suggested by the authors that few new T cells are recruited by each seasonal influenza vaccination.

As regards this clonotype: The antigen remains undetermined.

Trimming cost V 0 bases and J 5 bases, with 14 bases left between them. CDR1 DFQATT and CDR2 SNEGSKA come from the germline V gene (reference sequence). This CDR3 comprises 15 residues. TCRdb re-analysed the RT-PCR reads in MiXCR, keeping a single row per CDR3 protein. The table has 300,000 to 350,000 distinct CDR3 sequences, roughly a fifth seen once. The chain carries TRBV20-1 and TRBJ2-1; D call uncertain. The sequenced sample was PBMCs from blood, obtained 21 months after vaccination. The origin of this receptor is a man between 50 and 75 years old who received an inactivated influenza vaccine. The CDR3 reads CSARDLASVDNEQFF. The DNA for the CDR3 is TGCAGTGCTAGAGATCTTGCTAGTGTGGACAATGAGCAGTTCTTC.